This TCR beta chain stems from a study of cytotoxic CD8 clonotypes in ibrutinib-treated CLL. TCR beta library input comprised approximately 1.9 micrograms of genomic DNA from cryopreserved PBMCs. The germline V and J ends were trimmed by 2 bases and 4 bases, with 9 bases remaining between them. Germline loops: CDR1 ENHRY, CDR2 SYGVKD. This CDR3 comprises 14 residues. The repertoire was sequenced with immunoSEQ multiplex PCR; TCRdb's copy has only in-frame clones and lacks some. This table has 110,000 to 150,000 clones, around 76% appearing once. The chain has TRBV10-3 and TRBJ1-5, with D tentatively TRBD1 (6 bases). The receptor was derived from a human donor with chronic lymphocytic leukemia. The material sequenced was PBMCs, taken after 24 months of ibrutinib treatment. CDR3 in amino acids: CAISEGQLNQPQHF. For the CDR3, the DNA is TGTGCCATCAGTGAGGGACAGCTGAATCAGCCCCAGCATTTT.